This TCR beta chain was sequenced in a study of early T cells in non-severe SARS-CoV-2 infection (dated by TCRdb to the early 2020s). In terms of the full investigation: TCR sequencing used bulk RNA from unsorted whole blood, so alpha and beta chains could not be paired. Broader findings and caveats from the paper: VDJdb matching was skewed toward anti-spike CD8 responses, so virus-specific expansions were likely underestimated and private and CD4 specificities were missed.

A case-control design nested within a healthcare worker cohort in London, UK, was used, with weekly nasopharyngeal swab PCR tests and blood sampling performed. Healthcare workers were enrolled in the week of the UK lockdown, from 23 to 31 March 2020, and were followed every week for up to roughly 15 weeks. Ten or more counts support this clonotype. Its binding antigen is unknown. No quality values exist for individual bases; no much larger clone is one base distant. Receptors were amplified or captured by 5' RACE. Sequencing was performed on a NextSeq 500. To correct for sequencing error and PCR bias, the TCR library protocol tagged individual cDNA molecules with unique molecular identifiers. TCR alpha and beta chains were both sequenced, and the abundances of alpha and beta sequences in each sample were closely correlated with each other. The study's processing was this. Decombinator V4 was used to perform V gene, J gene and CDR3 annotation of TCR sequences. TCRs were defined as expanded if a significant change between any two time points was detected under a Poisson model with p below 0.0001. Abundances of TCRs were expressed as counts per million after normalisation to the total number of TCRs sequenced in each sample. VDJdb, accessed 1 November 2021, was searched for CMV, EBV and SARS-CoV-2 annotated TCRs, with TCRs annotated for multiple antigens excluded. The raw public data were reprocessed by TCRdb itself: fastp quality trimming at Q25, MiXCR clonotype calling, in-frame beta chains only. Merged by CDR3 protein, the rows form single entries marked with the most common genes and DNA. These V and J calls originate from TCRdb's pipeline instead of the authors' own analysis. Counted in this sample were some 45,000 distinct CDR3 sequences; about 6.5% of them appeared once. The ten biggest clones cover 7.5% to 8.5% of the sample.

The receptor was derived from an adult who was a healthcare worker with PCR-confirmed SARS-CoV-2 infection or an uninfected control (not recorded which). Sequences were derived from whole blood, sampled at baseline.

The CDR3 has the sequence CASSSGTENTEAFF. At the DNA level, the sequence is TGTGCCAGCAGTTCCGGGACCGAGAACACTGAAGCTTTCTTT. The chain uses TRBV12-3 or TRBV12-4 and TRBJ1-1; a weak D assignment points to TRBD1 (5 bases agree). Counted from cysteine to phenylalanine, this CDR3 has 14 amino acids. The only DNA kept is the CDR3, 42 bases in frame from the first base. The V and J ends are trimmed by 4 bases and 1 base, leaving 10 bases between them.